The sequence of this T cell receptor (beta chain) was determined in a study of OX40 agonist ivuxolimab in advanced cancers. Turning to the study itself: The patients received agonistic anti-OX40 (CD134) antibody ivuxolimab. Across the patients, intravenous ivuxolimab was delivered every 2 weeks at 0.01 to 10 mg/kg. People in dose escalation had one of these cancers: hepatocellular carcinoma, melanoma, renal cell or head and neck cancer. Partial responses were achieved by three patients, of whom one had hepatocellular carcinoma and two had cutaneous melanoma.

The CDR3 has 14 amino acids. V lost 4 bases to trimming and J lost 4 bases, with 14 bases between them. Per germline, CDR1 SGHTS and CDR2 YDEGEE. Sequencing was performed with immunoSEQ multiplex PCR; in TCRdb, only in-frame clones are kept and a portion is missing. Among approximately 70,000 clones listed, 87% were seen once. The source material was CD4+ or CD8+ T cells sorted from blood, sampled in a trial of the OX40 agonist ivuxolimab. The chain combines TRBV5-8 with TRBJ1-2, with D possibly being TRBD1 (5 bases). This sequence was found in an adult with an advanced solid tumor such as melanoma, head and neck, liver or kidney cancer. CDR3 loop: CASSPGANLYGYTF. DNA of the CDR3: TGTGCCAGCAGCCCTGGGGCCAACCTCTATGGCTACACCTTC. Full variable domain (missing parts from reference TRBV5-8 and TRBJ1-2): EAGVTQSPTHLIKTRGQQATLRCSPISGHTSVYWYQQALGLGLQFLLWYDEGEERNRGNFPPRFSGRQFPNYSSELNVNALELEDSALYLCASSPGANLYGYTFGSGTRLTVV.